This record covers a single T cell receptor beta chain. The target antigen is unknown. This sample stems from a study of siplizumab effects on memory and regulatory T cells. Study-wide findings and caveats: Siplizumab significantly lowered the alloreactive sequences that could be traced to unstimulated CD4+ memory cells.

Repertoires were generated with immunoSEQ multiplex PCR, while TCRdb's copy carries only in-frame clones and drops some. The table has roughly 68,000 clones, just over 95% seen once; the top ten hold about 0.091%. The V and J ends lost 5 bases and 8 bases respectively, with 16 bases between them. Germline lookup yields CDR1 LNHDA and CDR2 SQIVND (reference sequence). CDR3 length: 14 residues. Sequences were generated from unstimulated naive, memory, effector memory and TEMRA subsets in three donor pairs. Specimen: naive CD8+ T cells sorted from blood. V and J are TRBV19 and TRBJ2-1; D unresolved. The source of this sequence is a human donor in good health. The CDR3 protein is CASSSPPRWDEQFF. The CDR3 region has the DNA TGTGCCAGTAGTTCTCCACCCCGATGGGATGAGCAGTTCTTC.